This TCR beta chain was identified in a study of T cell responses to AZD1222 COVID-19 vaccine. Study results and caveats: Researchers took repertoire samples only after the peak T cell response had come. The donors showed a predominance of white British ancestry and of females, with possible underestimation of clonal diversity.

V shed 4 bases and J shed 5 bases, with 18 bases lying between them. CDR1 and CDR2 (germline): SGDLS, YYNGEE. The CDR3 loop spans 15 amino acids. Method: immunoSEQ multiplex PCR; TCRdb's copy keeps in-frame clones and lacks some. The sample contains about 120,000 clones, 80% to 90% of which appear only once. This clone was seen just once. Its antigen is unknown. This TCR was sampled from an adult in good health. Source: peripheral blood, taken on day 0 of AZD1222 vaccination. This chain joins TRBV9 and TRBJ2-5, with TRBD1 as a possible D gene (8 bases). CDR3 coding DNA: TGTGCCAGCAGCCCTTTACAGGGGGGGTCGGAGACCCAGTACTTC. Its translation: CASSPLQGGSETQYF.